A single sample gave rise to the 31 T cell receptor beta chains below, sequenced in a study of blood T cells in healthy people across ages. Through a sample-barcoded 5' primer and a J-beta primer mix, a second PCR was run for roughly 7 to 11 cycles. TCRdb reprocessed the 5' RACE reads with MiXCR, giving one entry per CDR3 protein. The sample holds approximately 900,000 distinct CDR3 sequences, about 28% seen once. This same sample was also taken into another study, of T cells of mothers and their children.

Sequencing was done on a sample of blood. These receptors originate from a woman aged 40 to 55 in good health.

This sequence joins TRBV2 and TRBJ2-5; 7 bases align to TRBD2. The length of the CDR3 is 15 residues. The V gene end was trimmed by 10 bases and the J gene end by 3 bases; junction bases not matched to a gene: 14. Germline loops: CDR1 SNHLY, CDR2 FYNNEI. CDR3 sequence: CATGLEGHTKETQYF. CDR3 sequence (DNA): TGTGCCACCGGACTAGAAGGGCATACGAAAGAGACCCAGTACTTC.

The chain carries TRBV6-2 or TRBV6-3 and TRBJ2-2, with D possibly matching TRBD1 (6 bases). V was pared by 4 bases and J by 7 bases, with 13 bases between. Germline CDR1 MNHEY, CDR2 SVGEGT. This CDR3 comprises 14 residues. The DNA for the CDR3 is TGTGCCAGCAGTTTCGGCAGGGGAAGCGGGGAGCTGTTTTTT. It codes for CASSFGRGSGELFF.

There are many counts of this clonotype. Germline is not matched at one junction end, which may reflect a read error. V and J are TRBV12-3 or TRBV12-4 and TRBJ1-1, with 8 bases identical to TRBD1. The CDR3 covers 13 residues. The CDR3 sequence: CASSFDRGTEAFF. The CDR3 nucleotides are TGCGCCAGCAGCTTCGACAGGGGAACTGAAGCTTTCTTT.

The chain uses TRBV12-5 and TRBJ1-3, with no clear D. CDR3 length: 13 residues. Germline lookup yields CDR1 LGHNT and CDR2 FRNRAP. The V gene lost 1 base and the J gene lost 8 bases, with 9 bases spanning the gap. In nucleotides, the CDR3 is TGTGCTAGTGGTTTGGACTTCGCAGACACCATATATTTT. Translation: CASGLDFADTIYF. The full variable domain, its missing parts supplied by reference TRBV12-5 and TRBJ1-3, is DARVTQTPRHKVTEMGQEVTMRCQPILGHNTVFWYRQTMMQGLELLAYFRNRAPLDDSGMPKDRFSAEMPDATLATLKIQPSEPRDSAVYFCASGLDFADTIYFGEGSWLTVV.

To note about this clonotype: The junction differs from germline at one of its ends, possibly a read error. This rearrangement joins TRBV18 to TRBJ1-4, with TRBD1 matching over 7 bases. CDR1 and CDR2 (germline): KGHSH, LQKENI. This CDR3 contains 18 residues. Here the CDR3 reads CASSSQKGQRRINEKRFF. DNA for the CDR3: TGTGCCAGCTCATCTCAGAAGGGACAGCGCCGAATTAATGAAAAACGGTTTTTT.

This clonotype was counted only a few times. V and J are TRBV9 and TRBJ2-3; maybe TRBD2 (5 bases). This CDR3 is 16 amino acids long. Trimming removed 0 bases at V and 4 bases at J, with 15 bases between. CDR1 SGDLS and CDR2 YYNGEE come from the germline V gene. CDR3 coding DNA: TGTGCCAGCAGCGTAGTATCTAGCTCGACGCCAGATACGCAGTATTTT. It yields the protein CASSVVSSSTPDTQYF.

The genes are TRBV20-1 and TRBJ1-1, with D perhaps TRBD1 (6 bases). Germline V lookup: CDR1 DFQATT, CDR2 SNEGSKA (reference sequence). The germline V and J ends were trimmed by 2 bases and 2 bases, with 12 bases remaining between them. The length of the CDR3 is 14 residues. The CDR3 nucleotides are TGCAGTGCTAGATTTCAGGGGACTAACACTGAAGCTTTCTTT. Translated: CSARFQGTNTEAFF.

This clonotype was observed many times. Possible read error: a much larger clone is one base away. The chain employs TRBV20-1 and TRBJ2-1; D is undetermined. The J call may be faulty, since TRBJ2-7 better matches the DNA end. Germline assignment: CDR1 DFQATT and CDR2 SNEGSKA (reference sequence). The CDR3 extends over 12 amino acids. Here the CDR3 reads CSATLSYNEQYF. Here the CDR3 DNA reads TGCAGTGCTACTCTATCCTACAATGAGCAGTACTTC.

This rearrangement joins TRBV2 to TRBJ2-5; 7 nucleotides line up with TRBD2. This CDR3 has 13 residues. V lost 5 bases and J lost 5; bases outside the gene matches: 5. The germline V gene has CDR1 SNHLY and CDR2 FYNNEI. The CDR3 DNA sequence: TGTGCCAGCAGTCGGGACTACCGGGAGACCCAGTACTTC. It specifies CASSRDYRETQYF.

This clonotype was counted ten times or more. The CDR3 DNA reads as TGTGCCAGCAGCCCCCGAGAGACCCAGTACTTC. Translated, it gives CASSPRETQYF. This rearrangement joins TRBV7-2 to TRBJ2-5; D not resolved. This CDR3 has 11 residues. Trimming took off 5 bases at V and 4 bases at J, with 5 bases between the two ends. The germline gives CDR1 SGHTA, CDR2 FQGNSA.

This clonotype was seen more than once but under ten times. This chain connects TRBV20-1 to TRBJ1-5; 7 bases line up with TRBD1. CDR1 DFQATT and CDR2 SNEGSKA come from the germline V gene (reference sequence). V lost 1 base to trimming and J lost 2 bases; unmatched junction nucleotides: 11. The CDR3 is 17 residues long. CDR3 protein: CSARGRDSTPGNQPQHF. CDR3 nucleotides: TGCAGTGCTAGAGGAAGGGACAGCACCCCAGGCAATCAGCCCCAGCATTTT.

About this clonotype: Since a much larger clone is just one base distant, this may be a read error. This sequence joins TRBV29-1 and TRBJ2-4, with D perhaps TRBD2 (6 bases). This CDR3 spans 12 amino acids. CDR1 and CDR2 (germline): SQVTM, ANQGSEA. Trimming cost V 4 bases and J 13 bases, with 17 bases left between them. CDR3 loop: CSVAGGPNEQYF. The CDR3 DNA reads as TGCAGCGTTGCAGGAGGGCCCAATGAGCAGTACTTC.

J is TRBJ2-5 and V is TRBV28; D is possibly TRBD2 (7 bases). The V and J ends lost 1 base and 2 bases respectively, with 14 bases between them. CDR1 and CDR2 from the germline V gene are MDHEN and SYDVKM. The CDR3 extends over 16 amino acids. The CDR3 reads CASSLLGGGSQETQYF. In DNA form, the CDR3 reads TGTGCCAGCAGTTTATTAGGGGGGGGGAGTCAAGAGACCCAGTACTTC.

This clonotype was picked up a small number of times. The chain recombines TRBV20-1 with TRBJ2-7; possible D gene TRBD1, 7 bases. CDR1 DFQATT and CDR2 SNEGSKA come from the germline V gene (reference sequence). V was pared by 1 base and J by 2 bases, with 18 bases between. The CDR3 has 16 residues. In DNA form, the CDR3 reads TGCAGTGCTAGAGCCAGGAGGGACAGTGTAACCTACGAGCAGTACTTC. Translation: CSARARRDSVTYEQYF.

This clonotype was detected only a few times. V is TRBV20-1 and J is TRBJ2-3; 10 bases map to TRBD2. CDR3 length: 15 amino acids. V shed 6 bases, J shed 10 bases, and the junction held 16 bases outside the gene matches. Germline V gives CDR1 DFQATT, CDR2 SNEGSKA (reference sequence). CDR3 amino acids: CSATQGSGGSWAQYF. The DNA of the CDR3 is TGCAGTGCCACGCAGGGTAGCGGGGGGTCGTGGGCGCAGTATTTT.

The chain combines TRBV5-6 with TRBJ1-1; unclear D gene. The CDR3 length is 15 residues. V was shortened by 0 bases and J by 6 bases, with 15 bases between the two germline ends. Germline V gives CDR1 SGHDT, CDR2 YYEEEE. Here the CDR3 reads CASSLERFILAEAFF. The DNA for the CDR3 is TGTGCCAGCAGCTTGGAGAGGTTTATACTTGCTGAAGCTTTCTTT.

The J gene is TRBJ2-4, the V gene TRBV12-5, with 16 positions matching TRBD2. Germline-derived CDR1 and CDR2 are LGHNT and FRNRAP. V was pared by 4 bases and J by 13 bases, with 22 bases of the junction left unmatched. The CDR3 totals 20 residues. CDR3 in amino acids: CASGSDYPGLAGGRYNEQYF. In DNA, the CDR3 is TGTGCTAGTGGTTCAGATTACCCGGGACTAGCGGGGGGGCGATACAATGAGCAGTACTTC.

The CDR3 sequence: CASSQVGGANYGYTF. CDR3 in DNA: TGTGCCAGCAGTCAAGTGGGGGGAGCTAACTATGGCTACACCTTC. J is TRBJ1-2 and V is TRBV7-3; possible D gene TRBD1, 5 bases. Trimming removed 6 bases from V and 0 bases from J, with 14 bases in between. The germline V gene has CDR1 SGHTA and CDR2 FQGTGA. The CDR3 runs to 15 residues.

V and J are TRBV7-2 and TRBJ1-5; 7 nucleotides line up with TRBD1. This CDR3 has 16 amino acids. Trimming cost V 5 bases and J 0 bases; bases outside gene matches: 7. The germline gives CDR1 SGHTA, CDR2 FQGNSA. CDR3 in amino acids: CASSIQGTTSNQPQHF. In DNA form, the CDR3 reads TGTGCCAGCAGCATACAGGGGACTACTAGCAATCAGCCCCAGCATTTT. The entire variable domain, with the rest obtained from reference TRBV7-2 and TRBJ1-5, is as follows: GAGVSQSPSNKVTEKGKDVELRCDPISGHTALYWYRQSLGQGLEFLIYFQGNSAPDKSGLPSDRFSAERTGGSVSTLTIQRTQQEDSAVYLCASSIQGTTSNQPQHFGDGTRLSIL.

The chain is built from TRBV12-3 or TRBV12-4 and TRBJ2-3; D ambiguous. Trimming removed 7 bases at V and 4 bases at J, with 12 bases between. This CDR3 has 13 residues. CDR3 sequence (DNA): TGTGCCAGCAAACCTGGGGTGGCAGATACGCAGTATTTT. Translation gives CASKPGVADTQYF.

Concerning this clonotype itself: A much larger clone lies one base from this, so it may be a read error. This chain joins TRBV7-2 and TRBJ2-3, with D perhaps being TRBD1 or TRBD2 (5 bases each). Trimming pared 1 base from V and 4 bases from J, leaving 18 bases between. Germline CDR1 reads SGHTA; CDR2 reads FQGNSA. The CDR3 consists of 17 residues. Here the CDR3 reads CASSLGGEILGADTQYF. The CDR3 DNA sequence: TGTGCCAGCAGCTTAGGAGGGGAGATCCTGGGGGCAGATACGCAGTATTTT.

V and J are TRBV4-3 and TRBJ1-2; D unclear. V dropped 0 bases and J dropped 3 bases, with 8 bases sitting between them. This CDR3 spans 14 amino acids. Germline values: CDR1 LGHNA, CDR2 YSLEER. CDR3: CASSQDRQDYGYTF. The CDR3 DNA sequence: TGCGCCAGCAGCCAAGACCGACAAGACTATGGCTACACCTTC.

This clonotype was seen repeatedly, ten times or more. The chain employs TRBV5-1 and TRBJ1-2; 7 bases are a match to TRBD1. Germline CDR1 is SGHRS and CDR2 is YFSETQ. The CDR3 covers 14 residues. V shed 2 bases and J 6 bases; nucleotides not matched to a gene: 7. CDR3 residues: CASSLGSRGNGYTF. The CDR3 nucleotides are TGCGCCAGCAGCTTAGGATCCAGGGGGAATGGCTACACCTTC.

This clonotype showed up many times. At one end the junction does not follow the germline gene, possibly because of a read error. DNA for the CDR3: TGCGCCAGCAGCTTGGGGACAGGGCGAGAGACCCAGTACTTC. It translates to CASSLGTGRETQYF. The chain employs TRBV7-9 and TRBJ2-5; 9 positions match TRBD1. Germline V lookup: CDR1 SEHNR, CDR2 FQNEAQ (reference sequence). This CDR3 has 14 residues.

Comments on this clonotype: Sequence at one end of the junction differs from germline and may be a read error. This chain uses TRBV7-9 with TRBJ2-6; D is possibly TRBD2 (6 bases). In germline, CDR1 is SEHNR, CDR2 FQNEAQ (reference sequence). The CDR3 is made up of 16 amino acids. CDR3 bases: TGTGCCAGCAGCCCTTATGCGGGATCTGGGGCCAACGTCCGGACTTTC. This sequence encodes CASSPYAGSGANVRTF.

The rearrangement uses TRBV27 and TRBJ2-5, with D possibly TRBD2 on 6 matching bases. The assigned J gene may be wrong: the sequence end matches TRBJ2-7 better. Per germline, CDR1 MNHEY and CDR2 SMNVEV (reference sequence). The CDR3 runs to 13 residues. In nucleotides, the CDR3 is TGTGCCAGCACCCCGGGACTCTACGGCGAGCAGTACTTC. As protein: CASTPGLYGEQYF.

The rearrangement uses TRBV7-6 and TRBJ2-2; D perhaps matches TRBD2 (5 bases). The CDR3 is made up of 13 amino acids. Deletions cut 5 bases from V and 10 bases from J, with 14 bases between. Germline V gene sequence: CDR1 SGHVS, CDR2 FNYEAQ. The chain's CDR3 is CASSPITGMELFF. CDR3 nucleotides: TGTGCCAGCAGCCCTATTACGGGAATGGAGCTGTTTTTT.

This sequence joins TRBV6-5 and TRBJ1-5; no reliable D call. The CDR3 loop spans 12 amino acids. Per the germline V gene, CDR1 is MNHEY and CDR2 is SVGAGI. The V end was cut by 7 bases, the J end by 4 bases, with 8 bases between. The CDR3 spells CASKNGNQPQHF. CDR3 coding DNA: TGTGCCAGCAAGAATGGTAATCAGCCCCAGCATTTT.

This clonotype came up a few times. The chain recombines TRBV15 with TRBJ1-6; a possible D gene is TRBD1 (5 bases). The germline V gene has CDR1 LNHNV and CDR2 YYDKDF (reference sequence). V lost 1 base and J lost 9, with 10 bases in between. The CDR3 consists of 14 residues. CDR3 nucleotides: TGTGCCACCAGCAGAGCAAGGGGCAGTTCACCCCTCCACTTT. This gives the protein CATSRARGSSPLHF.

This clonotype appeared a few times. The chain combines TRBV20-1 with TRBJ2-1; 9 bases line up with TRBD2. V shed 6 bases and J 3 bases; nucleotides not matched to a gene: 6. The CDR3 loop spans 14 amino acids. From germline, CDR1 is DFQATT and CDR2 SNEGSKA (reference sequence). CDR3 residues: CSAKRRGGYNEQFF. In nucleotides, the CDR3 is TGCAGTGCCAAGCGGCGGGGGGGCTACAATGAGCAGTTCTTC.

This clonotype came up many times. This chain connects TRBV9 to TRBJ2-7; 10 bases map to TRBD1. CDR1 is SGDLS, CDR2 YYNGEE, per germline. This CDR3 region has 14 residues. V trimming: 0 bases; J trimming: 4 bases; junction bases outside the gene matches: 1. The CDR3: CASSVGDRGYEQYF. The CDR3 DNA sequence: TGTGCCAGCAGCGTAGGGGACAGGGGTTACGAGCAGTACTTC.